A single sample gave rise to the 28 T cell receptor beta chains below, sequenced in a study of blood T cell repertoires in COVID-19. TCRdb's table, derived via immunoSEQ multiplex PCR, lists solely in-frame clones and lacks some. The sample contains about 330,000 clones, roughly 87% of which appear only once. Sample: peripheral blood. These receptors were obtained from a man aged 25-40 years with COVID-19, enrolled during active disease.

The gene calls are TRBV4-3 and TRBJ2-4; 8 positions match TRBD1. Germline trimming cut 3 bases from V and 0 bases from J; bases unmatched to any gene: 7. The CDR3 spans 17 residues. The V gene's germline CDR1 is LGHNA and CDR2 YSLEER. CDR3 loop: CASSHWQGALAKNIQYF. CDR3 in DNA: TGCGCCAGCAGCCACTGGCAGGGGGCCCTAGCCAAAAACATTCAGTACTTC.

The chain combines TRBV28 with TRBJ2-1; D might be TRBD1 (5 bases). V gave up 7 bases and J gave up 2 bases, with 18 bases separating them. The germline gives CDR1 MDHEN, CDR2 SYDVKM. This CDR3 is 16 amino acids long. CDR3: CASTLGPQDPYNEQFF. The CDR3 region has the DNA TGTGCCAGCACCCTTGGCCCACAGGATCCCTACAATGAGCAGTTCTTC.

V is TRBV5-6 and J is TRBJ2-7; 12 bases are shared with TRBD1. This CDR3 is 15 amino acids long. Germline-derived CDR1 and CDR2 are SGHDT and YYEEEE. V lost 4 bases and J lost 6; bases outside the gene matches: 8. The CDR3 spells CASSLGGTGGSEQYF. As DNA, the CDR3 is TGTGCCAGCAGCCTGGGCGGGACAGGGGGCTCCGAGCAGTACTTC.

The chain joins TRBV9 to TRBJ2-7; possibly TRBD1 for D (6 bases). Per germline, CDR1 SGDLS and CDR2 YYNGEE. The length of the CDR3 is 17 residues. The V end was cut by 0 bases, the J end by 4 bases, with 20 bases between. CDR3 DNA sequence: TGTGCCAGCAGCGTAGTACTTGCCAGCGAGGGGGTTTACGAGCAGTACTTC. The encoded protein is CASSVVLASEGVYEQYF.

V gene TRBV7-9 combines with J gene TRBJ1-3; TRBD1 might be the D (5 bases). Germline lookup yields CDR1 SEHNR and CDR2 FQNEAQ (reference sequence). This CDR3 is built from 14 residues. Trimming took 5 bases from V and 8 from J, leaving 16 bases between them. CDR3 coding DNA: TGTGCCAGCAGCCCGCGGTTCGGGGGGTACACCATATATTTT. This codes for CASSPRFGGYTIYF.

The chain combines TRBV3-1 (or the pseudogene TRBV3-2) with TRBJ2-7, with D possibly being TRBD1 (5 bases). CDR3 length: 14 amino acids. Looked up from germline, CDR1 is LGHDT and CDR2 is YNNKEL (reference sequence). Trimming removed 6 bases at V and 5 bases at J, with 17 bases between. CDR3 amino acids: CASSHRQSFNEQYF. In nucleotides, the CDR3 is TGTGCCAGCAGTCACAGACAGAGTTTCAACGAGCAGTACTTC.

This chain links TRBV3-1 (or the pseudogene TRBV3-2) with TRBJ2-1; 9 nucleotides line up with TRBD2. The CDR3 loop spans 17 amino acids. Germline assignment: CDR1 LGHDT and CDR2 YNNKEL (reference sequence). Trimming removed 4 bases from V and 5 bases from J; junction bases left unmatched: 12. CDR3 residues: CASSRRPTSGYNNEQFF. The CDR3 DNA sequence: TGTGCCAGCAGCCGCCGACCCACTAGCGGGTATAACAATGAGCAGTTCTTC.

This chain joins TRBV7-3 and TRBJ2-3, with TRBD1 matching 9 bases. Unmatched junction bases numbered 4, after V lost 5 bases and J lost 4 bases. CDR3 length: 14 residues. The germline V gene encodes CDR1 SGHTA and CDR2 FQGTGA. Here the CDR3 reads CASSPGTGSDTQYF. The CDR3 DNA reads TGTGCCAGCAGCCCCGGGACAGGGTCAGATACGCAGTATTTT.

The rearrangement uses TRBV28 and TRBJ1-2; D may be TRBD1 (5 bases). The CDR3 is 13 residues long. Germline-derived CDR1 and CDR2 are MDHEN and SYDVKM. V lost 7 bases and J lost 5, with 14 bases in between. CDR3 region: CASKPLGVYGYTF. CDR3 in DNA: TGTGCCAGCAAGCCGTTAGGGGTTTATGGCTACACCTTC.

The chain uses TRBV29-1 and TRBJ1-2, with D possibly matching TRBD1 (5 bases). The length of the CDR3 is 11 residues. V lost 1 base and J lost 8, with 8 bases in between. Germline CDR1 is SQVTM and CDR2 is ANQGSEA. CDR3 coding DNA: TGCAGCGTTGAAGGCGGGGGAGGCTACACCTTC. Translated, it gives CSVEGGGGYTF.

The V gene is TRBV7-2, the J gene TRBJ1-2, with 9 bases that match TRBD1. This CDR3 is 16 amino acids long. Per germline, CDR1 SGHTA and CDR2 FQGNSA. J lost 7 bases, V lost 2 bases, and 11 bases had no gene match. The DNA of the CDR3 is TGTGCCAGCAGCTTACAGGGGGACAGGGTAACTATTGGCTACACCTTC. Its protein is CASSLQGDRVTIGYTF.

V and J are TRBV19 and TRBJ2-4, with 7 nucleotides matching TRBD2. V lost 2 bases to trimming and J lost 12 bases; unmatched junction nucleotides: 7. Germline assignment: CDR1 LNHDA and CDR2 SQIVND (reference sequence). The CDR3 spans 13 residues. DNA for the CDR3: TGTGCCAGTAGTATATCGGGGGGAGAACATCAGTACTTC. Translating it yields CASSISGGEHQYF.

The J gene is TRBJ2-1, the V gene TRBV5-1; 9 nucleotides agree with TRBD2. The germline V gene encodes CDR1 SGHRS and CDR2 YFSETQ. The V gene end was trimmed by 6 bases and the J gene end by 5 bases; junction bases not matched to a gene: 15. The CDR3 sequence is 17 residues long. CDR3 DNA sequence: TGCGCCAGCACCCTTCCCCAGGGACTAGCAGCCGACAATGAGCAGTTCTTC. This encodes CASTLPQGLAADNEQFF.

This clone was seen only once. The V gene is TRBV2, the J gene TRBJ1-1, with D perhaps matching TRBD1 (6 bases). The CDR3 is made up of 14 amino acids. Trimming pared 2 bases from V and 11 bases from J, leaving 18 bases between. Per the germline V gene, CDR1 is SNHLY and CDR2 is FYNNEI. CDR3 DNA: TGTGCCAGCAGTGAATTTGGGACACGGGGCGGGGCTTTCTTT. It specifies CASSEFGTRGGAFF. The complete variable domain, with remaining parts taken from reference TRBV2 and TRBJ1-1, reads EPEVTQTPSHQVTQMGQEVILRCVPISNHLYFYWYRQILGQKVEFLVSFYNNEISEKSEIFDDQFSVERPDGSNFTLKIRSTKLEDSAMYFCASSEFGTRGGAFFGQGTRLTVV.

The V gene is TRBV15, the J gene TRBJ1-3; no clear D gene. From germline, CDR1 is LNHNV and CDR2 YYDKDF (reference sequence). The CDR3 is 16 amino acids. The V end was cut by 0 bases, the J end by 0 bases, with 9 bases between. The CDR3 loop reads CATSRDRLSSGNTIYF. The CDR3 DNA sequence: TGTGCCACCAGCAGAGACAGGCTCTCCTCTGGAAACACCATATATTTT.

The chain joins TRBV6-4 to TRBJ2-3; a weak D match, TRBD2 (6 bases). CDR3 size: 14 residues. The V end was cut by 4 bases, the J end by 3 bases, with 11 bases between. Germline assignment: CDR1 MRHNA and CDR2 SNTAGT. The CDR3 coding sequence is TGTGCCAGCAGTGTCCGTGGGGGGACAGATACGCAGTATTTT. It codes for CASSVRGGTDTQYF.

V and J are TRBV18 and TRBJ2-7; TRBD1 is a possible D gene (7 bases). This CDR3 contains 16 residues. Per germline, CDR1 KGHSH and CDR2 LQKENI. V dropped 2 bases and J dropped 3 bases, with 17 bases sitting between them. The CDR3 nucleotides are TGTGCCAGCTCACCATTCGCCCAGGGGGGAGTCTACGAGCAGTACTTC. As protein: CASSPFAQGGVYEQYF.

This chain uses TRBV15 with TRBJ1-4; D is unresolved. Trimming pared 0 bases from V and 2 bases from J, leaving 16 bases between. CDR3 length: 18 amino acids. Germline CDR1 and CDR2: LNHNV and YYDKDF (reference sequence). CDR3 sequence: CATSRDSGGMVTNEKLFF. The CDR3 bases are TGTGCCACCAGCAGAGATTCAGGAGGGATGGTCACTAATGAAAAACTGTTTTTT.

The table lists this clone with a count of one. The CDR3 loop is CASSSRSGSSYNEQFF. DNA for the CDR3: TGTGCCAGCAGCTCCAGGAGCGGGAGCTCCTACAATGAGCAGTTCTTC. The chain uses TRBV9 and TRBJ2-1, with 8 bases that match TRBD2. This CDR3 contains 16 residues. Germline lookup yields CDR1 SGDLS and CDR2 YYNGEE. V trimming: 4 bases; J trimming: 0 bases; junction bases outside the gene matches: 6.

The genes are TRBV9 and TRBJ2-1; 14 nucleotides agree with TRBD2. Unmatched junction bases numbered 14, after V lost 4 bases and J lost 8 bases. The germline gives CDR1 SGDLS, CDR2 YYNGEE. This CDR3 has 18 amino acids. The CDR3 protein is CASSNPKEGTSGGHEQFF. For the CDR3, the DNA is TGTGCCAGCAGCAACCCTAAGGAGGGGACTAGCGGGGGACATGAGCAGTTCTTC.

The chain couples TRBV7-3 to TRBJ2-5; TRBD2 aligns across 8 bases. In germline, CDR1 is SGHTA, CDR2 FQGTGA. V was pared by 0 bases and J by 2 bases, with 11 bases of the junction left unmatched. There are 18 residues in the CDR3. In DNA, the CDR3 is TGTGCCAGCAGCTTAACAAACGGGGCGGGAGGTAGGCAAGAGACCCAGTACTTC. Translation gives CASSLTNGAGGRQETQYF.

This chain links TRBV9 with TRBJ1-5; tentative D call: TRBD1 (6 bases). Trimming took 5 bases from V and 6 from J, leaving 18 bases between them. The CDR3 covers 15 residues. The germline CDR1 and CDR2 sequences are SGDLS and YYNGEE. CDR3 amino acids: CASSPTDRSSQPQHF. Here the CDR3 DNA reads TGTGCCAGCAGTCCTACCGACAGGTCTAGTCAGCCCCAGCATTTT.

The CDR3 region is CASSLGQGSGTEAFF. CDR3 DNA sequence: TGTGCCAGCAGCCTCGGACAGGGGTCGGGCACTGAAGCTTTCTTT. This chain uses TRBV3-1 (or the pseudogene TRBV3-2) with TRBJ1-1, with 9 bases identical to TRBD1. Germline CDR1 and CDR2: LGHDT and YNNKEL (reference sequence). This CDR3 is built from 15 residues. Losses at the gene ends were 4 bases for V and 4 bases for J; bases not matched to a gene: 7.

The chain uses TRBV7-3 and TRBJ2-2, with a tentative D call TRBD1 (5 bases). V was cut by 5 bases and J by 5 bases, with 12 bases left in between. The germline V gene has CDR1 SGHTA and CDR2 FQGTGA. The CDR3 sequence is 14 residues long. The CDR3 here is CASSRQGPTGELFF. The CDR3 DNA is TGTGCCAGCAGCCGCCAGGGTCCGACCGGGGAGCTGTTTTTT.

The gene calls are TRBV13 and TRBJ2-7; the D gene is possibly TRBD1 (5 bases). Looked up from germline, CDR1 is PRHDT and CDR2 is FYEKMQ (reference sequence). Trimming removed 5 bases from V and 1 base from J, with 9 bases in between. The length of the CDR3 is 13 residues. CDR3 sequence reads: CASSPPGSYEQYF. CDR3 DNA sequence: TGTGCCAGCAGCCCCCCAGGGTCCTACGAGCAGTACTTC.

The V and J genes are TRBV6-5 and TRBJ2-3; D is possibly TRBD2 (5 bases). The V end lost 5 bases, the J end lost 2 bases, and 14 bases lay between the germline ends. Germline V gene lookup returns CDR1 MNHEY and CDR2 SVGAGI. This CDR3 contains 15 residues. The DNA of the CDR3 is TGTGCCAGCAGTAAGAGGACTCTTTCCACAGATACGCAGTATTTT. Translating it yields CASSKRTLSTDTQYF.

The V gene is TRBV6-1, the J gene TRBJ2-7; 8 bases are shared with TRBD2. Trimming at V came to 0 bases and at J to 3 bases, leaving 10 bases not matched to a gene. The CDR3 covers 17 residues. The germline V gene encodes CDR1 MNHNS and CDR2 SASEGT. CDR3 protein: CASSEAAVAGYFYEQYF. The CDR3, as DNA: TGTGCCAGCAGTGAAGCGGCGGTAGCGGGATATTTCTACGAGCAGTACTTC.

The rearrangement links TRBV4-2 to TRBJ2-5, with a weak D call TRBD2 (5 bases). Germline loops: CDR1 LGHNA, CDR2 YNFKEQ. The CDR3 extends over 15 amino acids. Trimming left V 0 bases short and J 2 bases short, with 10 bases between. The CDR3 spells CASSQDFSAQETQYF. As DNA, the CDR3 is TGTGCCAGCAGCCAAGATTTTAGCGCGCAAGAGACCCAGTACTTC.